This TCR beta chain was documented in a study of patients and donors after allogeneic stem cell transplantation. In its sample, this clonotype was seen a few times. TCRdb used MiXCR to reprocess the RT-PCR reads, holding one entry per CDR3 protein. The data contain 30,000 or so distinct CDR3 sequences, 6.8% of them singletons. Sequenced: blood, either unsorted or a sorted T cell fraction (not recorded which). The sequence derives from a human donor who was either an allogeneic HSCT recipient or a stem cell or donor lymphocyte infusion donor (not recorded which). It is not recorded whose cells these are; they may come from a transplant donor.

CDR3 coding DNA: TGTGCCAGCAGCTTCTCCGATAGCACAGATACGCAGTATTTT. As protein: CASSFSDSTDTQYF. The chain recombines TRBV7-8 with TRBJ2-3, with unresolved D. CDR1 SGHVS and CDR2 FQNEAQ come from the germline V gene. Trimming left V 3 bases short and J 0 bases short, with 7 bases between. This CDR3 has 14 amino acids.